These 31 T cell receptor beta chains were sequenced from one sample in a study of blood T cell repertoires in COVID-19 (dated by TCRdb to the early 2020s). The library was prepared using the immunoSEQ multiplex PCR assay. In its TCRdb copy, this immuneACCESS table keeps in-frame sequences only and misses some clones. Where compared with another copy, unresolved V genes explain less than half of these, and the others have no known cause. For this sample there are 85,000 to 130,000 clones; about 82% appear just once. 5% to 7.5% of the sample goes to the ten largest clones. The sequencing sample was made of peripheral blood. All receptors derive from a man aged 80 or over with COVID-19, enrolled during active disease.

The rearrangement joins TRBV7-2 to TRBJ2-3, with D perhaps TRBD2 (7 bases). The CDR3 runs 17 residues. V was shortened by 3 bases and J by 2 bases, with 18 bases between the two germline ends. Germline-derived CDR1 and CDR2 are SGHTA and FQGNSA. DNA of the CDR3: TGTGCCAGCAGCTTCCTGAGGGGGAGGGGATTCACAGATACGCAGTATTTT. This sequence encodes CASSFLRGRGFTDTQYF.

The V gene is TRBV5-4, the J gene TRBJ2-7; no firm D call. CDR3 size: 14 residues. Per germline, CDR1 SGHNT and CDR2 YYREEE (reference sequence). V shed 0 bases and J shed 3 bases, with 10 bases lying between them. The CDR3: CASSLEGGSYEQYF. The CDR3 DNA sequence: TGTGCCAGCAGCTTGGAAGGCGGCAGCTACGAGCAGTACTTC.

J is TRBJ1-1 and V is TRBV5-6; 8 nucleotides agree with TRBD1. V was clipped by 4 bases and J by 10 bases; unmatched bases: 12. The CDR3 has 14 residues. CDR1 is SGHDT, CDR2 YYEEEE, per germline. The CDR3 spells CASSISDRARGAFF. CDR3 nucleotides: TGTGCCAGCAGCATCTCGGACAGGGCCAGGGGAGCTTTCTTT.

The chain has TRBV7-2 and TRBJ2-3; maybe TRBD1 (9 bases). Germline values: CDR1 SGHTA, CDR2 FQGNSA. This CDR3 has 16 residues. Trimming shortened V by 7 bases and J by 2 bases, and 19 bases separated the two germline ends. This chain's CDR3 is CASTLGRDRVTDTQYF. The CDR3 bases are TGTGCCAGCACCCTCGGGAGGGACAGGGTCACAGATACGCAGTATTTT.

DNA of the CDR3: TGTGCCAGCTGGGGAACAGGGAGAGAAATCTACGAGCAGTACTTC. Amino acid sequence: CASWGTGREIYEQYF. The chain has TRBV28 and TRBJ2-7; tentative D call: TRBD1 (6 bases). The CDR3 covers 15 residues. Trimming left V 8 bases short and J 3 bases short, with 20 bases between. CDR1 and CDR2 from the germline V gene are MDHEN and SYDVKM.

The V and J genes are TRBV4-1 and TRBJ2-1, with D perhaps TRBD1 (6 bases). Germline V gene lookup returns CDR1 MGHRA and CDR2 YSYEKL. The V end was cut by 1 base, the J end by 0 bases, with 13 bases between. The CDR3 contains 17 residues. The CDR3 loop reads CASSQAPGQSSYNEQFF. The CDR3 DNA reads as TGCGCCAGCAGCCAAGCCCCTGGACAGAGCTCCTACAATGAGCAGTTCTTC.

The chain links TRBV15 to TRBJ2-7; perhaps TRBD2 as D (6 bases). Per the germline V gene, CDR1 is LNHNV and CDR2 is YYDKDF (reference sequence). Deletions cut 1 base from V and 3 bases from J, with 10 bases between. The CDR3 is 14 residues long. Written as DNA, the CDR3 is TGTGCCACCAGCAGAGTGGGGGGAAGCTACGAGCAGTACTTC. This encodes CATSRVGGSYEQYF.

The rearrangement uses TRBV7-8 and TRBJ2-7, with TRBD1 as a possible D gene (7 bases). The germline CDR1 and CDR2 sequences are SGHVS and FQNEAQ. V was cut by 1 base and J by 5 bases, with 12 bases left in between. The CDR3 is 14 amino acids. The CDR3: CASSLGRGPDEQYF. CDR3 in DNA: TGTGCCAGCAGCTTAGGGAGGGGGCCAGACGAGCAGTACTTC.

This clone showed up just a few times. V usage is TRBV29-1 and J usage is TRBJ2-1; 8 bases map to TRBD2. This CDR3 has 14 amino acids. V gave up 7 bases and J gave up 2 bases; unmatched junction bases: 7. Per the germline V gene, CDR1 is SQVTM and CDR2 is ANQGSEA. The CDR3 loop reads CSDLSGRPYNEQFF. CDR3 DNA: TGCAGCGATCTCAGCGGGAGACCCTACAATGAGCAGTTCTTC.

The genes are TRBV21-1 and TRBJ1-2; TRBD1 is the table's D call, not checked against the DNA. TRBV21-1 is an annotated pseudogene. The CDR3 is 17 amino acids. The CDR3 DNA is TGTGCCAGCAGCATCCCTTCCAAGGGCCAGGGGGTGTTTGGCTACACCTTC. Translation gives CASSIPSKGQGVFGYTF.

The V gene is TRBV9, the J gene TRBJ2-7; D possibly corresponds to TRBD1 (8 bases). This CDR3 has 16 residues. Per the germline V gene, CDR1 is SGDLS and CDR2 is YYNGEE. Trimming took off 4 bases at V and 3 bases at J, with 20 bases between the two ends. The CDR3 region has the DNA TGTGCCAGCAGCCCGAGGGAGGGACAGGCCTACTACGAGCAGTACTTC. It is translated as CASSPREGQAYYEQYF.

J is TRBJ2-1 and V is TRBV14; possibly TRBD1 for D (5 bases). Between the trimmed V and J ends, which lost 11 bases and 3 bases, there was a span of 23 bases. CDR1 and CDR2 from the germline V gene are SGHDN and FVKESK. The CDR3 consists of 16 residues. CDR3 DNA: TGTGCCCCCAGCCATGGGGCCGGACGACTCTACAATGAGCAGTTCTTC. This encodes CAPSHGAGRLYNEQFF.

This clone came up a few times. As DNA, the CDR3 is TGCGCCAGCAGCCAAGTAACCCCAGGGACTAGCGGTAGGAACAATGAGCAGTTCTTC. Translation gives CASSQVTPGTSGRNNEQFF. J is TRBJ2-1 and V is TRBV4-1, with 11 bases identical to TRBD2. V dropped 1 base and J dropped 5; count of bases not matched to a gene: 13. The length of the CDR3 is 19 residues. From germline, CDR1 is MGHRA and CDR2 YSYEKL.

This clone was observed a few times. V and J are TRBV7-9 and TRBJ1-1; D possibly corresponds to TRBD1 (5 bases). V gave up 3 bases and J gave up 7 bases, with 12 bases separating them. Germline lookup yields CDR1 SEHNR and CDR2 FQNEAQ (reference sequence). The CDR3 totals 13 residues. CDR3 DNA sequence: TGTGCCAGCAGCTTTACAGGAATCGGTGAAGCTTTCTTT. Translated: CASSFTGIGEAFF.

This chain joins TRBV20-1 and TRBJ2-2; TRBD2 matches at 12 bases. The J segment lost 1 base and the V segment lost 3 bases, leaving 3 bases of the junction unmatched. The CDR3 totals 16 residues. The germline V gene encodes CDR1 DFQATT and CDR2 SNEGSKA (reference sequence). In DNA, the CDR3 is TGCAGTGCTAGTGCGACTAGCGGGAGGAACACCGGGGAGCTGTTTTTT. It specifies CSASATSGRNTGELFF.

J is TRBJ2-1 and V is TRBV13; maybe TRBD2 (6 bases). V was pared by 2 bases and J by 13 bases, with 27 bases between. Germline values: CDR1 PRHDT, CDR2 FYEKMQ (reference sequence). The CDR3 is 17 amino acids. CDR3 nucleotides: TGTGCCAGCAGCTTAAGTCTGGCGGGACCTGCGCCTTTCTTACAGTTCTTC. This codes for CASSLSLAGPAPFLQFF. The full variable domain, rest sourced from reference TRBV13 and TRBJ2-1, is AAGVIQSPRHLIKEKRETATLKCYPIPRHDTVYWYQQGPGQDPQFLISFYEKMQSDKGSIPDRFSAQQFSDYHSELNMSSLELGDSALYFCASSLSLAGPAPFLQFFGPGTRLTVL.

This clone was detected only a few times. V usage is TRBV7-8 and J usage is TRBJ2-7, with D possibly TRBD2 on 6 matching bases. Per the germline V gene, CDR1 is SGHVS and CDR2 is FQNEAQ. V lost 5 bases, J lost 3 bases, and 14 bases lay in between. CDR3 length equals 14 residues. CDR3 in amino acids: CASSKSGGNYEQYF. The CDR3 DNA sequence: TGTGCCAGCAGCAAGAGTGGGGGGAACTACGAGCAGTACTTC.

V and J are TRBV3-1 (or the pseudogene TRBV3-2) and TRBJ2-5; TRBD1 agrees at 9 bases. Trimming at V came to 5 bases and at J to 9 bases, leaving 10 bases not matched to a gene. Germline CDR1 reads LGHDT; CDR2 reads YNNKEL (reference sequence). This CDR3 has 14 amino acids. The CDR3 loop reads CASSYSGRTGAQYF. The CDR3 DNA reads TGTGCCAGCAGCTACTCCGGAAGGACAGGGGCCCAGTACTTC.

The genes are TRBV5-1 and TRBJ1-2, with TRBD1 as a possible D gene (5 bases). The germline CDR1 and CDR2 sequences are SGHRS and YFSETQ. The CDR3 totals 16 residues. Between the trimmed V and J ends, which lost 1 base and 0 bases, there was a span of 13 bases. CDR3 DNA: TGCGCCAGCAGCTTGTGGGCCTCAGGGACTAACTATGGCTACACCTTC. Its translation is CASSLWASGTNYGYTF.

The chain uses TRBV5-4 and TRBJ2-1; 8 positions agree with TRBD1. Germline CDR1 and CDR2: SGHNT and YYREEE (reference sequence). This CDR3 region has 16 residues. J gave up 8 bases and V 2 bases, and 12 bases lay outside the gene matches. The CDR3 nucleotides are TGTGCCAGCAGCTTAGGACAGGGAAGAACACCCGATGAGCAGTTCTTC. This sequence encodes CASSLGQGRTPDEQFF.

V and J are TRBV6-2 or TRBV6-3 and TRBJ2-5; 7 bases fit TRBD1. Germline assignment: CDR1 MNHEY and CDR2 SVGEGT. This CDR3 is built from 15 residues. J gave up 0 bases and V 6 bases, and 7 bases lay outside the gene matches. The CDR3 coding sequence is TGTGCCAGCAGCCGACAGGGCTGGGACCAAGAGACCCAGTACTTC. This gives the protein CASSRQGWDQETQYF.

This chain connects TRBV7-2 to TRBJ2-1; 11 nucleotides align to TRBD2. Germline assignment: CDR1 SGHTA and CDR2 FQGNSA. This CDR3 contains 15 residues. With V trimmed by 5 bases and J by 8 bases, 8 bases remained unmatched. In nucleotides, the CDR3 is TGTGCCAGCAGCCTGGGACTAGCGGAGGGAGATGAGCAGTTCTTC. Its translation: CASSLGLAEGDEQFF.

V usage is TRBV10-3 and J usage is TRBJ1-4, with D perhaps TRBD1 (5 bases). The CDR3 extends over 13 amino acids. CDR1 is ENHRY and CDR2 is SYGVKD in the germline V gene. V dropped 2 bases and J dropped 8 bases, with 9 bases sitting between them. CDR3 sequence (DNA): TGTGCCATCAGTGAGACCGGGGGAGAAAAACTGTTTTTT. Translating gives CAISETGGEKLFF.

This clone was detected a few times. CDR3 in amino acids: CASSLQGADNQPQHF. Here the CDR3 DNA reads TGTGCCAGCAGTTTGCAAGGGGCCGACAATCAGCCCCAGCATTTT. The chain couples TRBV27 to TRBJ1-5, with TRBD1 as a possible D gene (5 bases). Trimming removed 3 bases from V and 3 bases from J, with 12 bases in between. The CDR3 is 15 amino acids. CDR1 MNHEY and CDR2 SMNVEV come from the germline V gene (reference sequence).

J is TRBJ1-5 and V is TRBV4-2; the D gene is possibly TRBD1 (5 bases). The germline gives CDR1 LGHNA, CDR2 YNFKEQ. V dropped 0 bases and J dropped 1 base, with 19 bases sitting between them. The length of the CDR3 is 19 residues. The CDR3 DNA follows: TGTGCCAGCAGCCAAGATGCCGTAAAAGGGGTATGGAGCAATCAGCCCCAGCATTTT. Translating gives CASSQDAVKGVWSNQPQHF.

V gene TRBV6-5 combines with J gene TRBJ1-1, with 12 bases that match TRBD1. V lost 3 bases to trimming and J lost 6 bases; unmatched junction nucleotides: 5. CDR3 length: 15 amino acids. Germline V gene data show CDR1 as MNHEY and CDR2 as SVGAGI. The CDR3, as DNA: TGTGCCAGCAGTTATGGGACAGGGGGCATGGCTGAAGCTTTCTTT. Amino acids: CASSYGTGGMAEAFF.

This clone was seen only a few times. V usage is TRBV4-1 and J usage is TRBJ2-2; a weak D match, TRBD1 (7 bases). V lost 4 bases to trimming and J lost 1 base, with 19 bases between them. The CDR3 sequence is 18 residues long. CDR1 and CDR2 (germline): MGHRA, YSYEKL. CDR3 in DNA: TGCGCCAGCAGCCCCCGAAGAGGCGGGACAGAGAACACCGGGGAGCTGTTTTTT. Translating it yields CASSPRRGGTENTGELFF.

The CDR3 here is CASSLVGISTDTQYF. The CDR3 coding sequence is TGTGCCAGCAGTTTAGTCGGGATAAGCACAGATACGCAGTATTTT. V gene TRBV27 combines with J gene TRBJ2-3, with a weak D call TRBD2 (5 bases). This CDR3 contains 15 residues. CDR1 and CDR2 from the germline V gene are MNHEY and SMNVEV (reference sequence). V dropped 2 bases and J dropped 0 bases, with 9 bases sitting between them.

The DNA of the CDR3 is TGTGCCACCAGTCGGGGGGCTACAGAAGATACGCAGTATTTT. Translating it yields CATSRGATEDTQYF. This chain uses TRBV24-1 with TRBJ2-3; perhaps TRBD2 as D (7 bases). Trimming took 6 bases from V and 5 from J, leaving 14 bases between them. In germline, CDR1 is KGHDR, CDR2 SFDVKD. The CDR3 runs to 14 residues.

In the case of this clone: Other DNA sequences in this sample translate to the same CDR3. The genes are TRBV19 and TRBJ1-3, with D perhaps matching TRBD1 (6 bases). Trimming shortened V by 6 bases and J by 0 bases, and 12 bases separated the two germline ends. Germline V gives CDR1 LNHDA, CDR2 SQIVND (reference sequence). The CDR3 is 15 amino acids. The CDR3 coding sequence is TGTGCCAGTAGCCGCACAGGGACCTCTGGAAACACCATATATTTT. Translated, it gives CASSRTGTSGNTIYF.

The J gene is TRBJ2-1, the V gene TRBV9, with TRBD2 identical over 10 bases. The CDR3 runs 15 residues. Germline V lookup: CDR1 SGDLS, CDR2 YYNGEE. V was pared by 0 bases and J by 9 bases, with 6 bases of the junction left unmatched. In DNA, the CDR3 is TGTGCCAGCAGCGTAGCTAGCGGGAGTTATCGTGAGCAGTTCTTC. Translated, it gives CASSVASGSYREQFF. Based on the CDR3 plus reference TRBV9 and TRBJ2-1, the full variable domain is DSGVTQTPKHLITATGQRVTLRCSPRSGDLSVYWYQQSLDQGLQFLIQYYNGEERAKGNILERFSAQQFPDLHSELNLSSLELGDSALYFCASSVASGSYREQFFGPGTRLTVL.